These 27 T cell receptor beta chains were all obtained from the same sample, sequenced in a study of blood T cell repertoires in COVID-19. Generated by immunoSEQ multiplex PCR, the TCRdb table keeps only in-frame clones and is missing some. The sample has about 370,000 clones, about 90% seen once. The sample consisted of peripheral blood. These receptors all stem from a woman in her 30s with COVID-19, enrolled during active disease.

This clone was detected only a few times. The V gene is TRBV30, the J gene TRBJ2-5; no firm D call. Germline values: CDR1 GTSNPN, CDR2 SVGIG (reference sequence). This CDR3 has 16 amino acids. V lost 0 bases, J lost 5 bases, and 19 bases lay in between. The CDR3 protein is CAWSVPALEFWETQYF. The CDR3 nucleotides read TGTGCCTGGAGTGTCCCCGCTCTAGAGTTTTGGGAGACCCAGTACTTC.

The chain uses TRBV3-1 (or the pseudogene TRBV3-2) and TRBJ2-4, with D perhaps matching TRBD2 (5 bases). The length of the CDR3 is 16 residues. Germline values: CDR1 LGHDT, CDR2 YNNKEL (reference sequence). V was shortened by 2 bases and J by 10 bases, with 21 bases between the two germline ends. DNA of the CDR3: TGTGCCAGCAGCCAAAATACGGACGGCCGAGGGAGTATTCAGTACTTC. Amino acids: CASSQNTDGRGSIQYF.

J is TRBJ2-5 and V is TRBV5-1; TRBD1 aligns across 12 bases. CDR3 size: 18 residues. The V segment lost 3 bases and the J segment 3 bases; nucleotides outside the gene matches: 12. Germline V gene lookup returns CDR1 SGHRS and CDR2 YFSETQ. In DNA form, the CDR3 reads TGCGCCAGCAGCTCGGTCCCGGGACAGGGGGCGGGTGAAGAGACCCAGTACTTC. The encoded protein is CASSSVPGQGAGEETQYF.

This chain joins TRBV9 and TRBJ2-6, with D possibly TRBD1 on 6 matching bases. The germline CDR1 and CDR2 sequences are SGDLS and YYNGEE. Trimming removed 4 bases at V and 2 bases at J, with 13 bases between. The CDR3 spans 16 residues. This CDR3 reads CASSHREGAGANVLTF. CDR3 nucleotides: TGTGCCAGCAGCCACAGGGAAGGCGCTGGGGCCAACGTCCTGACTTTC.

The chain uses TRBV2 and TRBJ1-6; possible D gene TRBD1, 5 bases. The CDR3 runs 13 residues. The germline V and J ends were trimmed by 6 bases and 4 bases, with 7 bases remaining between them. Per germline, CDR1 SNHLY and CDR2 FYNNEI. The CDR3 bases are TGTGCCAGCAGCTCAGGGTATAATTCACCCCTCCACTTT. Amino acids: CASSSGYNSPLHF.

This sequence joins TRBV2 and TRBJ1-1; the D is unclear. The CDR3 sequence is 14 residues long. V shed 1 base and J shed 4 bases, with 10 bases lying between them. Germline CDR1 SNHLY, CDR2 FYNNEI. This CDR3 reads CASSEGLAITEAFF. In nucleotides, the CDR3 is TGTGCCAGCAGTGAAGGTTTAGCTATCACTGAAGCTTTCTTT.

The table lists this clone with a few counts. This rearrangement joins TRBV6-2 or TRBV6-3 to TRBJ2-2; no firm D call. Trimming pared 4 bases from V and 10 bases from J, leaving 10 bases between. Germline loops: CDR1 MNHEY, CDR2 SVGEGT. The CDR3 is 12 amino acids. This CDR3 reads CASSWHETELFF. The DNA of the CDR3 is TGTGCCAGCAGTTGGCATGAAACGGAGCTGTTTTTT.

On this clone itself: At one of its ends the junction is not consistent with the germline gene, which may arise from a read error. The gene calls are TRBV7-7 and TRBJ2-2; TRBD2 is a possible D gene (5 bases). CDR1 SSHAT and CDR2 FNYEAQ come from the germline V gene (reference sequence). The CDR3 length is 14 residues. This chain's CDR3 is CASSLAHGSGELFF. CDR3 DNA: TGTGCTAGCAGCTTAGCGCACGGGTCCGGGGAGCTGTTTTTT.

The chain is built from TRBV5-6 and TRBJ2-5; 7 bases are shared with TRBD1. This CDR3 contains 16 residues. Germline V gives CDR1 SGHDT, CDR2 YYEEEE. V gave up 1 base and J gave up 4 bases; unmatched junction bases: 10. CDR3 region: CASSLFQGVIGETQYF. Here the CDR3 DNA reads TGTGCCAGCAGCTTGTTTCAGGGGGTAATCGGAGAGACCCAGTACTTC.

The chain combines TRBV6-2 or TRBV6-3 with TRBJ1-4; possible D gene TRBD1, 6 bases. This CDR3 has 16 residues. With 4 bases removed from V and 7 bases from J, the gap between germline ends came to 19 bases. CDR1 MNHEY and CDR2 SVGEGT come from the germline V gene. The CDR3 bases are TGTGCCAGCAGTTCCCGCTTTCGACAGGTGGGTGAAAAACTGTTTTTT. Amino acids: CASSSRFRQVGEKLFF.

The rearrangement uses TRBV9 and TRBJ1-1, with a weak D call TRBD1 (5 bases). CDR3 size: 15 residues. The germline V gene encodes CDR1 SGDLS and CDR2 YYNGEE. Trimming cost V 0 bases and J 4 bases, with 13 bases left between them. CDR3 nucleotides: TGTGCCAGCAGCGTAGAAACCTCGGGGGGCACTGAAGCTTTCTTT. This encodes CASSVETSGGTEAFF.

The chain carries TRBV28 and TRBJ1-6; D not resolved. V was trimmed by 3 bases and J by 7 bases, leaving 10 bases between them. The CDR3 totals 14 residues. Per germline, CDR1 MDHEN and CDR2 SYDVKM. CDR3 nucleotides: TGTGCCAGCAGTTTCGGGGAAGTAAATTCACCCCTCCACTTT. Translating gives CASSFGEVNSPLHF.

The chain combines TRBV6-2 or TRBV6-3 with TRBJ2-2, with unresolved D. The germline gives CDR1 MNHEY, CDR2 SVGEGT. This CDR3 is 14 amino acids long. Trimming stripped 0 bases from V and 4 bases from J, with 6 bases between. CDR3 region: CASSYSLGTGELFF. As DNA, the CDR3 is TGTGCCAGCAGTTACTCGCTAGGCACCGGGGAGCTGTTTTTT.

This chain uses TRBV5-6 with TRBJ1-3, with 7 bases aligning to TRBD1. V trimming: 0 bases; J trimming: 0 bases; junction bases outside the gene matches: 0. Germline V gene sequence: CDR1 SGHDT, CDR2 YYEEEE. This CDR3 is built from 15 residues. The CDR3 reads CASSLGTGSGNTIYF. CDR3 DNA: TGTGCCAGCAGCTTGGGGACAGGCTCTGGAAACACCATATATTTT.

This chain's CDR3 is CASSLSRTGAEQFF. Here the CDR3 DNA reads TGTGCCAGCAGTTTATCCAGGACGGGAGCGGAGCAGTTCTTC. V is TRBV27 and J is TRBJ2-1, with TRBD2 as a possible D gene (6 bases). The length of the CDR3 is 14 residues. Trimming cost V 0 bases and J 10 bases, with 13 bases left between them. Germline V CDR1 and CDR2: MNHEY, SMNVEV (reference sequence).

The chain is built from TRBV7-2 and TRBJ2-1; D not resolved. The ends were cut back, 5 bases at V and 7 bases at J, with 18 bases in the middle. The CDR3 extends over 15 amino acids. Looked up from germline, CDR1 is SGHTA and CDR2 is FQGNSA. The chain's CDR3 is CASSPLTSLRNEQFF. Written as DNA, the CDR3 is TGTGCCAGCAGCCCCCTCACGTCCCTAAGAAATGAGCAGTTCTTC.

This rearrangement joins TRBV2 to TRBJ2-1, with 11 bases aligning to TRBD2. The germline V gene has CDR1 SNHLY and CDR2 FYNNEI. This CDR3 has 14 residues. V shed 3 bases and J 7 bases; nucleotides not matched to a gene: 2. CDR3 sequence: CASSETSGANEQFF. The CDR3, as DNA: TGTGCCAGCAGTGAGACTAGCGGGGCGAATGAGCAGTTCTTC.

The V gene is TRBV6-2 or TRBV6-3, the J gene TRBJ2-3; the match to TRBD2 covers 16 bases. V gave up 6 bases and J gave up 3 bases; unmatched junction bases: 27. Germline lookup yields CDR1 MNHEY and CDR2 SVGEGT. This CDR3 is 24 amino acids long. The CDR3 reads CASSLFLGLAGGPSSLRGTDTQYF. The CDR3, as DNA: TGTGCCAGCAGCCTCTTTCTGGGACTAGCGGGGGGGCCCAGTTCCCTTAGAGGAACAGATACGCAGTATTTT.

The chain links TRBV19 to TRBJ2-5; 11 nucleotides align to TRBD2. There are 15 residues in the CDR3. Germline trimming cut 7 bases from V and 7 bases from J; bases unmatched to any gene: 11. The V gene's germline CDR1 is LNHDA and CDR2 SQIVND (reference sequence). For the CDR3, the DNA is TGTGCCAGTACTCCGACTAGCGGGGCCCTTGGGACCCAGTACTTC. Protein: CASTPTSGALGTQYF.

The rearrangement links TRBV6-5 to TRBJ2-1; D is undetermined. Per germline, CDR1 MNHEY and CDR2 SVGAGI. The CDR3 runs 13 residues. V was pared by 6 bases and J by 3 bases, with 9 bases between. CDR3 residues: CASSLAVYNEQFF. In DNA form, the CDR3 reads TGTGCCAGCAGCTTAGCAGTCTACAATGAGCAGTTCTTC.

This chain connects TRBV18 to TRBJ1-1, with TRBD1 matching over 11 bases. V lost 6 bases, J lost 4 bases, and 4 bases stayed unmatched. The CDR3 spans 14 residues. Per the germline V gene, CDR1 is KGHSH and CDR2 is LQKENI. CDR3 bases: TGTGCCAGCTCCCGGGGACAGGGGGGCACTGAAGCTTTCTTT. It specifies CASSRGQGGTEAFF.

The CDR3 here is CASSSGLAGDEQYV. CDR3 nucleotides: TGTGCCAGCAGCTCGGGCCTAGCGGGAGACGAGCAGTACGTC. The chain joins TRBV7-9 to TRBJ2-7; TRBD2 aligns across 10 bases. Germline CDR1 and CDR2: SEHNR and FQNEAQ (reference sequence). The ends lost 4 bases at V and 5 bases at J; junction bases unmatched: 5. The CDR3 is made up of 14 amino acids.

The genes are TRBV4-1 and TRBJ2-1; tentatively, D is TRBD2 (5 bases). The CDR3 has 13 residues. The V end lost 0 bases, the J end lost 7 bases, and 7 bases lay between the germline ends. Per germline, CDR1 MGHRA and CDR2 YSYEKL. CDR3 in amino acids: CASSQEGGNEQFF. The CDR3 coding sequence is TGCGCCAGCAGCCAAGAAGGCGGGAATGAGCAGTTCTTC.

There are a few counts of this clone. The chain carries TRBV9 and TRBJ1-1, with 8 bases fitting TRBD1. The trim removed 0 bases at V and 1 base at J, leaving 17 bases unmatched. From germline, CDR1 is SGDLS and CDR2 YYNGEE. The CDR3 totals 20 residues. Here the CDR3 reads CASSVGSSLLQGGWNTEAFF. In DNA, the CDR3 is TGTGCCAGCAGCGTAGGATCGAGTTTACTACAGGGGGGATGGAACACTGAAGCTTTCTTT.

This clone appeared a single time. The V and J genes are TRBV12-3 or TRBV12-4 and TRBJ2-3; 8 bases fit TRBD2. J was trimmed by 8 bases and V by 7 bases; bases with no gene match: 8. The CDR3 spans 13 residues. This CDR3 is CASTGLDVGTQYF. CDR3 nucleotide sequence: TGTGCCAGCACGGGACTAGATGTGGGTACGCAGTATTTT.

The CDR3 sequence: CASSVETSGRALYF. The CDR3 nucleotides read TGTGCCAGCAGCGTAGAGACTAGCGGGAGGGCTTTGTATTTT. The chain has TRBV9 and TRBJ2-3; 14 bases match TRBD2. CDR1 and CDR2 (germline): SGDLS, YYNGEE. This CDR3 spans 14 amino acids. With V trimmed by 0 bases and J by 14 bases, 5 bases remained unmatched. Full variable domain (missing parts from reference TRBV9 and TRBJ2-3): DSGVTQTPKHLITATGQRVTLRCSPRSGDLSVYWYQQSLDQGLQFLIQYYNGEERAKGNILERFSAQQFPDLHSELNLSSLELGDSALYFCASSVETSGRALYFGPGTRLTVL.

CDR3 nucleotides: TGTGCCAGCAGCCCAACTGTCCCAGGGCCGTTTATCAGTAACTATGGCTACACCTTC. This translates into CASSPTVPGPFISNYGYTF. V and J are TRBV5-6 and TRBJ1-2; D is possibly TRBD1 (5 bases). The CDR3 length is 19 residues. Germline CDR1 and CDR2: SGHDT and YYEEEE. Trimming took 4 bases from V and 1 from J, leaving 26 bases between them.